Below, 18 T cell receptor beta chains from the same sample are listed, as sequenced in a study of identical twins. TCRdb independently ran MiXCR on the 5' RACE reads; one entry per CDR3 protein. The table has around 670,000 distinct CDR3 sequences, 5.5% to 6.5% seen once. The specimen sequenced was naive T cells sorted from blood. These receptors originate from a man between 18 and 35 years old in good health.

Note on this clonotype: One end of the junction does not line up with germline, which may come from a read error. The chain links TRBV6-2 or TRBV6-3 to TRBJ1-5; 7 bases map to TRBD1. The V gene's germline CDR1 is MNHEY and CDR2 SVGEGT. CDR3 length: 15 residues. The CDR3 loop is CASTLTGNSNRPQHF. In DNA form, the CDR3 reads TGTGCCAGCACCTTGACAGGGAATAGCAATCGGCCCCAGCATTTT.

This clonotype was observed at least ten times. V is TRBV29-1 and J is TRBJ2-2; 9 positions match TRBD1. The CDR3 is 14 amino acids. Germline assignment: CDR1 SQVTM and CDR2 ANQGSEA. With V trimmed by 6 bases and J by 6 bases, 8 bases remained unmatched. The DNA of the CDR3 is TGCAGCGTCTCGGGACAGGGTTTAGCCGGGGAGCTGTTTTTT. Amino acid sequence: CSVSGQGLAGELFF.

The chain has TRBV6-5 and TRBJ1-1; D is perhaps TRBD1 (6 bases). V dropped 2 bases and J dropped 0 bases, with 13 bases sitting between them. The length of the CDR3 is 16 residues. Germline assignment: CDR1 MNHEY and CDR2 SVGAGI. The CDR3 region is CASSYAQGSMNTEAFF. CDR3 nucleotide sequence: TGTGCCAGCAGTTACGCACAGGGAAGTATGAACACTGAAGCTTTCTTT.

This clonotype showed up just a few times. This sequence joins TRBV29-1 and TRBJ2-7; 10 nucleotides align to TRBD1. Losses at the gene ends were 6 bases for V and 6 bases for J; bases not matched to a gene: 8. CDR1 is SQVTM and CDR2 is ANQGSEA in the germline V gene. The length of the CDR3 is 13 residues. CDR3 sequence: CSVGDRGRGEQYV. CDR3 nucleotides: TGCAGCGTGGGGGACAGGGGAAGGGGCGAGCAGTACGTC.

This clonotype was found many times. This chain joins TRBV20-1 and TRBJ2-1; no definite D call. CDR3 length equals 13 residues. V dropped 6 bases and J dropped 5 bases, with 14 bases sitting between them. Germline CDR1 DFQATT, CDR2 SNEGSKA (reference sequence). CDR3: CSALRLPHNEQFF. The CDR3 bases are TGCAGTGCCCTCCGATTGCCCCACAATGAGCAGTTCTTC.

The rearrangement joins TRBV19 to TRBJ1-5; the D gene is possibly TRBD1 (5 bases). There are 16 residues in the CDR3. CDR1 LNHDA and CDR2 SQIVND come from the germline V gene (reference sequence). The V gene lost 3 bases and the J gene lost 6 bases, with 18 bases spanning the gap. CDR3 DNA sequence: TGTGCCAGTAGTATGGTAGGAGGGCAGGGAGTTCAGCCCCAGCATTTT. It specifies CASSMVGGQGVQPQHF.

Ten or more counts support this clonotype. The V call is TRBV28, the J call TRBJ1-5; D might be TRBD1 (5 bases). V dropped 2 bases and J dropped 3 bases, with 14 bases sitting between them. CDR3 size: 16 residues. The V gene's germline CDR1 is MDHEN and CDR2 SYDVKM. CDR3 sequence reads: CASSLGGGSANQPQHF. The DNA for the CDR3 is TGTGCCAGCAGTTTAGGCGGGGGGTCAGCCAATCAGCCCCAGCATTTT.

In its sample, this clonotype was seen a few times. The rearrangement links TRBV19 to TRBJ2-7; 10 bases are a match to TRBD2. The CDR3 is 14 amino acids. Germline loops: CDR1 LNHDA, CDR2 SQIVND (reference sequence). V gave up 3 bases and J gave up 4 bases; unmatched junction bases: 3. CDR3 coding DNA: TGTGCCAGTAGTATTCTAGCGGGAGTGTACGAGCAGTACTTC. This translates into CASSILAGVYEQYF.

The chain links TRBV9 to TRBJ1-6; maybe TRBD1 (5 bases). V was clipped by 3 bases and J by 7 bases, with 8 bases between them. Germline CDR1 is SGDLS and CDR2 is YYNGEE. This CDR3 region has 13 residues. The DNA of the CDR3 is TGTGCCAGCAGCGGGGGACCGAATTCACCCCTCCACTTT. Its protein product is CASSGGPNSPLHF.

The sample holds many counts of this clonotype. This sequence joins TRBV6-5 and TRBJ2-2; D gene uncertain. V gave up 4 bases and J gave up 3 bases, with 6 bases separating them. The CDR3 spans 13 residues. Germline lookup yields CDR1 MNHEY and CDR2 SVGAGI. In nucleotides, the CDR3 is TGTGCCAGCAGTTCCGCGTACACCGGGGAGCTGTTTTTT. Residues: CASSSAYTGELFF.

This clonotype occurred many times. The J gene is TRBJ2-4, the V gene TRBV5-1, with 7 positions matching TRBD1. CDR3 length: 15 amino acids. J was trimmed by 7 bases and V by 4 bases; bases with no gene match: 11. Germline V gene data show CDR1 as SGHRS and CDR2 as YFSETQ. Here the CDR3 DNA reads TGCGCCAGCAGCCCGATTGACAGGGAAGGGAACATTCAGTACTTC. It yields the protein CASSPIDREGNIQYF.

The CDR3 is CASSLAASESGANVLTF. The CDR3 DNA is TGTGCCAGCAGCTTAGCGGCTTCAGAGTCTGGGGCCAACGTCCTGACTTTC. The chain uses TRBV7-9 and TRBJ2-6; D is ambiguous. CDR3 length: 17 amino acids. Deletions cut 0 bases from V and 1 base from J, with 10 bases between. In germline, CDR1 is SEHNR, CDR2 FQNEAQ (reference sequence).

The sample holds many counts of this clonotype. This chain connects TRBV29-1 to TRBJ2-1, with 7 bases that match TRBD2. The CDR3 is 13 residues long. From germline, CDR1 is SQVTM and CDR2 ANQGSEA. Trimming cost V 4 bases and J 6 bases; bases outside gene matches: 6. In DNA, the CDR3 is TGCAGCGTTGTCCCGGGAGGAACCAATGAGCAGTTCTTC. Translated, it gives CSVVPGGTNEQFF.

This clonotype was picked up many times. The genes are TRBV27 and TRBJ2-3, with D perhaps TRBD2 (6 bases). Germline CDR1 is MNHEY and CDR2 is SMNVEV (reference sequence). V dropped 5 bases and J dropped 5 bases, with 14 bases sitting between them. The CDR3 loop spans 14 amino acids. The CDR3 nucleotides are TGTGCCAGCAGTCCCCGGACTACGGGAGATACGCAGTATTTT. This translates into CASSPRTTGDTQYF.

The V gene is TRBV7-2, the J gene TRBJ2-3, with TRBD1 as a possible D gene (5 bases). V was clipped by 5 bases and J by 6 bases, with 24 bases between them. The CDR3 consists of 17 residues. Per the germline V gene, CDR1 is SGHTA and CDR2 is FQGNSA. This CDR3 is CASSLLGLEVFGDTQYF. Written as DNA, the CDR3 is TGTGCCAGCAGCCTCCTGGGGCTAGAGGTGTTTGGTGATACGCAGTATTTT.

This clonotype has ten or more counts. The CDR3 is CASTRGGHNEQFF. The CDR3 region has the DNA TGTGCCAGCACCCGTGGGGGCCACAATGAGCAGTTCTTC. This chain joins TRBV7-9 and TRBJ2-1; the D gene is possibly TRBD1 (6 bases). V was shortened by 7 bases and J by 5 bases, with 12 bases between the two germline ends. CDR1 and CDR2 (germline): SEHNR, FQNEAQ (reference sequence). The CDR3 is made up of 13 amino acids.

This clonotype was observed at least ten times. The chain has TRBV15 and TRBJ2-1, with D unresolved. V was pared by 0 bases and J by 0 bases, with 15 bases between. CDR3 length: 18 residues. Germline CDR1 and CDR2: LNHNV and YYDKDF (reference sequence). The CDR3 DNA is TGTGCCACCAGCAGAGAGTCGGGCTCCGCTAGCTCCTACAATGAGCAGTTCTTC. Translating gives CATSRESGSASSYNEQFF.

This clonotype showed up many times. The DNA of the CDR3 is TGTGCCAGCAGCCAAAGCGGGAACGCCTACAATGAGCAGTTCTTC. This translates into CASSQSGNAYNEQFF. The rearrangement joins TRBV7-7 to TRBJ2-1, with 7 bases matching TRBD2. The CDR3 loop spans 15 amino acids. Per germline, CDR1 SSHAT and CDR2 FNYEAQ (reference sequence). Unmatched junction bases numbered 6, after V lost 5 bases and J lost 2 bases. The full variable domain, its missing parts supplied by reference TRBV7-7 and TRBJ2-1, is GAGVSQSPRYKVTKRGQDVTLRCDPISSHATLYWYQQALGQGPEFLTYFNYEAQPDKSGLPSDRFSAERPEGSISTLTIQRTEQRDSAMYRCASSQSGNAYNEQFFGPGTRLTVL.